The source of this T cell receptor beta chain is a study of cytomegalovirus exposure and HLA in healthy donors. Overall study context: In a later analysis, it was reported that the approximately 110 validation repertoires had been produced on the same platform as the 700 or so repertoires belonging to the first cohort.

The CDR3 length is 17 residues. From germline, CDR1 is SNHLY and CDR2 FYNNEI. V lost 6 bases to trimming and J lost 1 base; unmatched junction nucleotides: 7. Comments on this clone: Its antigen is not known.

TCRdb's copy holds only in-frame clones and misses some; the assay was immunoSEQ multiplex PCR. Of 55,000 to 75,000 clones in the sample, around 96% were seen once. Study-wide findings and caveats: The authors listed over 150 TCR beta chains as cytomegalovirus-associated. The tendency of first-cohort TCR clusters to co-occur in the 100 to 150 validation repertoires was identified by a subsequent analysis. Specific recognition of CMV antigens was confirmed in vitro for a few chains (all CMV-associated).

The chain uses TRBV2 and TRBJ1-3; 12 positions agree with TRBD1. This clonotype was sampled from a man between 18 and 35 years old in good health and CMV-seropositive. Sequenced: PBMCs. CDR3 loop: CASRWDRGPPSGNTIYF. The CDR3, as DNA: TGTGCCAGCAGATGGGACAGGGGGCCTCCATCTGGAAACACCATATATTTT.